The subject of this entry is one TCR beta chain. These data come from a study of shared T cell receptors in the human thymus. The CDR3 is made up of 15 amino acids. Trimming took 4 bases from V and 2 from J; bases not matched to a gene: 7. Germline V lookup: CDR1 MDHEN, CDR2 SYDVKM. Sequenced by immunoSEQ multiplex PCR; TCRdb stores in-frame clones only, minus some. Here the sample spans about 660,000 clones, roughly 90% being singletons. These data are also associated with another study on human thymus T cells. From that report: Infants, healthy and Finnish, who were having corrective surgery for congenital heart defects served as donors. Resections were taken during corrective heart surgery, and the thymus tissue came from these. Thymic as well as blood repertoires seemed to favor certain V and J genes unevenly. Unrelated individuals were reported by related research to share highly overlapping thymic repertoires.

This TCR was sampled from a boy in the first two years of life with a congenital heart defect. Material for sequencing was thymocytes. J is TRBJ2-7 and V is TRBV28; TRBD2 matches 8 bases. The CDR3 nucleotides read TGTGCCAGCAGTTCGGACGGGAGGGCGGCCTACGAGCAGTACTTC. It codes for CASSSDGRAAYEQYF.